This T cell receptor beta chain was sequenced during a study of blood T cell repertoires in COVID-19. Study-wide background: T cells, B-cell-depleted T cells, or PBMCs provided the cDNA or gDNA that served as material.

Germline loops: CDR1 MDHEN, CDR2 SYDVKM. The CDR3 sequence is 11 residues long. This clone was recorded a few times. One junction end does not reproduce the germline sequence, and a read error may be involved. Enrollment of patients from Seattle took place during active infection, with longitudinal follow-up. The assay was immunoSEQ multiplex PCR, and TCRdb's table has in-frame clones only and misses some. The sample includes 200,000 to 250,000 clones, roughly four fifths of them seen just once. Input material: peripheral blood. The clonotype originates from a woman in her 70s with COVID-19, enrolled during active disease. The V call is TRBV28, the J call TRBJ1-2, with D tentatively TRBD1 (6 bases). CDR3 region: CASSTTRGVGF. The CDR3 coding sequence is TGTGCCAGCAGTACCACCAGGGGAGTCGGCTTC.